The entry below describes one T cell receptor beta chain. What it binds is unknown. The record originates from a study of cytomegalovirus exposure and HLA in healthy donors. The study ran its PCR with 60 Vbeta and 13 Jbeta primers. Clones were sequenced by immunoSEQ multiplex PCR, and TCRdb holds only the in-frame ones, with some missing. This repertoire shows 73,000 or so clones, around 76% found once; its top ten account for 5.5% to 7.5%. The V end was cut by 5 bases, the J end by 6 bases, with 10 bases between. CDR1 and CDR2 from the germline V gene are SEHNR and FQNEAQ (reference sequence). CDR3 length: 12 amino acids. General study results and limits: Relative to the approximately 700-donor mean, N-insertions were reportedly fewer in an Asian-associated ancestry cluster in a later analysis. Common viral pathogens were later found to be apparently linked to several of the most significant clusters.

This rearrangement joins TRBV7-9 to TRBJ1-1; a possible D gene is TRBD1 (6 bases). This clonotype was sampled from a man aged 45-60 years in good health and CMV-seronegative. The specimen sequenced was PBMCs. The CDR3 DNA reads TGTGCCAGCAGCCCGGGGGGCCCTGAAGCTTTCTTT. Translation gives CASSPGGPEAFF.